Listed below are T cell receptor beta chains from one sample, sequenced in a study of T cell clusters in autoimmune cytopenias. With the multiplex PCR reads reprocessed, TCRdb shows one record per CDR3 protein and no DNA. The sample includes about 4,900 distinct CDR3 sequences. These data also formed part of another study, on T cell repertoires in aging, cancer and after chemotherapy.

The specimen was peripheral blood. The receptors stem from a human donor in good health. Each CDR3 is given with its conserved first and last residue. The listing skips clone size in some rows; elsewhere it reads once, few, many or a size class.

J gene | V gene | clone size | CDR3 protein
TRBJ2-7 | TRBV11-1 | . | CASSLADGGRQYF
TRBJ2-3 | TRBV12-3/TRBV12-4 | medium-sized | CASSLGLPTDTQYF
TRBJ1-1 | TRBV12-3/TRBV12-4 | . | CASRGQGGSTEAFF
TRBJ2-3 | TRBV6-4 | . | CASSDSWGASFRYF
TRBJ1-2 | TRBV6-6 | . | CASSQTGLYYGYTF
TRBJ2-3 | TRBV27 | . | CASSLRGGGIVADTQYF
TRBJ2-4 | TRBV19 | medium-sized | CASSKTGSGNIQYF
TRBJ1-6 | TRBV12-3/TRBV12-4 | medium-sized | CASSPGQGVPLHF
TRBJ1-2 | TRBV5-1 | . | CASRIQGSDYGYTF
TRBJ1-4 | TRBV27 | . | CASSLSPGLGEKLFF
TRBJ1-2 | TRBV19 | . | CASSIDRARTGGYTF
TRBJ2-7 | TRBV12-3/TRBV12-4 | . | CASSLGLAAYEQYF
TRBJ2-1 | TRBV18 | . | CASSPSGGTYNEQFF
TRBJ2-5 | TRBV12-3/TRBV12-4 | medium-sized | CASSSQGGLETQYF
TRBJ1-1 | TRBV6-6 | . | CASSLTAVNTEAFF
TRBJ2-2 | TRBV29-1 | medium-sized | CSGRQGAETGELFF
TRBJ2-1 | TRBV6-5 | medium-sized | CASSSRHINEQFF
TRBJ2-3 | TRBV12-3/TRBV12-4 | . | CATYSSASRGYTQYF
TRBJ2-5 | TRBV27 | . | CASRTTTGQETQYF
TRBJ2-2 | TRBV12-3/TRBV12-4 | medium-sized | CASSLFGDTGELFF
TRBJ2-3 | TRBV6-5 | medium-sized | CASSGGGTQYF
TRBJ2-1 | TRBV7-2 | . | CASSSGGPYNEQFF
TRBJ2-5 | TRBV6-5 | medium-sized | CASSENLSGGGPETQYF
TRBJ1-2 | TRBV6-6 | . | CASRDSPGYTF
TRBJ2-5 | TRBV6-2/TRBV6-3 | . | CASSLSPGRTYYKETQYF
TRBJ1-6 | TRBV19 | medium-sized | CASSPGNNSPLHF
TRBJ2-4 | TRBV6-2/TRBV6-3 | medium-sized | CASSPSPKNIQYF
TRBJ2-1 | TRBV7-9 | . | CASSLAAPGPYNEQFF
TRBJ1-5 | TRBV7-2 | . | CASSLGRQGDQPQHF
TRBJ2-3 | TRBV9 | . | CASSEGGLAGGRGDTQYF
TRBJ2-5 | TRBV19 | medium-sized | CASTRTGGGKETQYF
TRBJ2-3 | TRBV6-5 | medium-sized | CASSYSGGRGDTQYF
TRBJ2-3 | TRBV6-5 | . | CAGNRGGAGDTQYF
TRBJ1-4 | TRBV19 | medium-sized | CASSIGTFAEKLFF